Included here is one T cell receptor (beta chain) sequence, with context. The germline CDR1 and CDR2 sequences are SEHNR and FQNEAQ (reference sequence). The CDR3 is 12 amino acids. The V end lost 8 bases, the J end lost 8 bases, and 13 bases lay between the germline ends. The data were taken from a study of T-cell reconstitution after alpha-beta-depleted transplantation in children. Unique molecular identifiers tagged the TCRbeta library. MiXCR, applied by TCRdb to the PCR reads, yields one record per CDR3 protein. Of 450,000 to 600,000 distinct CDR3 sequences listed, about 30% are singletons. The sequence derives from a human donor who donated a stem cell graft to a child with aplastic anemia. The V call is TRBV7-9, the J call TRBJ2-1; possibly TRBD1 or TRBD2 for D (6 bases each). The sequences come from PBMCs from the stem cell graft donor, collected from the stem cell graft. CDR3 nucleotides: TGTGCCAGCGTTGGGGGCGGGGATGAGCAGTTCTTC. Its protein product is CASVGGGDEQFF.